Sequencing of this TCR beta chain was carried out in a study of CD8 T cells in ankylosing spondylitis (dated by TCRdb to 2016 to 2017). Regarding the research as a whole: The study profiled T cell receptor beta repertoires in healthy donors and ankylosing spondylitis patients to find disease-linked TCR variants. Peripheral blood was sampled, and synovial fluid was also collected from ankylosing spondylitis patients. In total, the full study cohort was made up of approximately 99 healthy donors and 25 ankylosing spondylitis patients. The paper as a whole reports these results and caveats: The disease-linked clones showed a CD8+ phenotype and occurred at relatively low frequencies in peripheral blood. Blood from ankylosing spondylitis patients appeared to be characterized by a TCR beta motif made up of about 8 highly homologous amino acid variants. Some of the motif variants had been reported before in the synovial fluid and blood of reactive arthritis patients, a finding that suggests common disease-initiation mechanisms. Significant enrichment of the disease-linked clones was reported in matched synovial fluid samples from ankylosing spondylitis patients.

With regard to this clonotype: No antigen is known for it. Within one base of it there is no much larger clone, and no base qualities were kept.

CDR1 and CDR2, looked up from the germline V gene, are MDHEN and SYDVKM. At the junction V is shortened by 5 bases and J by 0 bases, with 9 bases in between. From the cysteine through the phenylalanine, the CDR3 covers 14 amino acids. Only CDR3 DNA is held: 42 bases, read in frame from base 1. This sample was sequenced with an Illumina HiSeq 2500. Quantitative 5'-RACE with molecular barcodes was the method used to prepare the TCR beta libraries. The original methods were these. Disease-linked TCR variants were identified with a new computational method built on a probabilistic model of VDJ rearrangement. TCRdb took the public reads, trimmed them with fastp at Q25, ran MiXCR for clone calling and kept in-frame beta chains. Rows merge per CDR3 protein into single entries with the most common DNA and genes. Here the V and J calls rest on TCRdb's processing, not on the authors' analysis. The sample includes a few hundred thousand distinct CDR3 sequences, with 15% to 20% observed a single time. Together, the top ten hold over 25% of the sample.

The TCR sequence derives from a male donor with ankylosing spondylitis or in good health (not recorded which). Sequences were obtained from blood, either unsorted or a sorted T cell fraction (not recorded which). The receptor chain draws on TRBV28 and TRBJ2-3, with an unclear D gene assignment. The DNA sequence is given as TGTGCCAGCAGTAAGACGGTCAGCACAGATACGCAGTATTTT. It translates to CASSKTVSTDTQYF.